These 9 T cell receptor beta chains came from one sample sequenced in a study of beta chain features in type 1 diabetes. Every bit of the isolated RNA underwent reverse transcription, so sequencing read expressed TCRB transcripts. Generated by immunoSEQ multiplex PCR, the TCRdb table keeps only in-frame clones and is missing some. The profile shows a few hundred thousand clones, around 19% of them singletons. The sequencing sample was made of naive CD4+ T cells from blood. The receptors here all came from a woman aged 18-29 years in good health.

The chain couples TRBV2 to TRBJ2-5; tentative D call: TRBD1 (6 bases). Germline CDR1 and CDR2: SNHLY and FYNNEI. The CDR3 is 12 residues long. The V and J ends lost 9 bases and 7 bases respectively, with 15 bases between them. The CDR3 protein is CASSTGWATQYF. The CDR3, as DNA: TGTGCCAGTTCGACAGGCTGGGCGACCCAGTACTTC.

This clone was detected a few times. This chain links TRBV7-2 with TRBJ2-5; 8 bases align to TRBD2. V lost 2 bases to trimming and J lost 5 bases; unmatched junction nucleotides: 1. The CDR3 covers 13 residues. Germline lookup yields CDR1 SGHTA and CDR2 FQGNSA. Written as DNA, the CDR3 is TGTGCCAGCAGCTTAACTAGCGGCGAGACCCAGTACTTC. Translated, it gives CASSLTSGETQYF.

This clone was picked up a small number of times. CDR3 nucleotides: TGTGCCAGCAGCTTCGGTCAACAAGAGACCCAGTACTTC. Protein product: CASSFGQQETQYF. The chain uses TRBV7-3 and TRBJ2-5; D is unresolved. Looked up from germline, CDR1 is SGHTA and CDR2 is FQGTGA. The CDR3 covers 13 residues. V dropped 3 bases and J dropped 2 bases, with 7 bases sitting between them.

This chain connects TRBV4-1 to TRBJ2-7; 9 bases fit TRBD2. The junction had 6 bases not matched to a gene; V was cut back by 0 bases and J by 6 bases. The V gene's germline CDR1 is MGHRA and CDR2 YSYEKL. The CDR3 totals 15 residues. The DNA of the CDR3 is TGCGCCAGCAGCCAAGATGGGACTAGCCACTCCGAGCAGTACTTC. It encodes CASSQDGTSHSEQYF.

The rearrangement links TRBV30 to TRBJ2-5; unclear D gene. V was pared by 0 bases and J by 5 bases, with 25 bases between. This CDR3 comprises 18 residues. CDR1 is GTSNPN and CDR2 is SVGIG in the germline V gene (reference sequence). DNA of the CDR3: TGTGCCTGGAGTGTAAGTAGGTTTGAGCGTACTTCAGTGGAGACCCAGTACTTC. Protein: CAWSVSRFERTSVETQYF.

V is TRBV15 and J is TRBJ2-1; D is uncertain. This CDR3 has 12 residues. The V gene lost 5 bases and the J gene lost 4 bases, with 6 bases spanning the gap. Germline V lookup: CDR1 LNHNV, CDR2 YYDKDF (reference sequence). The CDR3 DNA follows: TGTGCCACCAGCCGCAGATACAATGAGCAGTTCTTC. This sequence encodes CATSRRYNEQFF.

V and J are TRBV27 and TRBJ2-5; 9 bases agree with TRBD1. The CDR3 has 14 amino acids. In germline, CDR1 is MNHEY, CDR2 SMNVEV (reference sequence). V lost 4 bases and J lost 7; bases outside the gene matches: 7. CDR3 in amino acids: CASSWTGERGTQYF. The CDR3 nucleotides read TGTGCCAGCAGTTGGACAGGGGAGCGGGGGACCCAGTACTTC.

This clone came up a few times. The rearrangement links TRBV30 to TRBJ1-1, with D possibly being TRBD1 (6 bases). This CDR3 comprises 13 residues. Germline V CDR1 and CDR2: GTSNPN, SVGIG (reference sequence). V was trimmed by 2 bases and J by 1 base, leaving 8 bases between them. Here the CDR3 reads CAWSTRGNTEAFF. For the CDR3, the DNA is TGTGCCTGGAGTACCAGGGGGAACACTGAAGCTTTCTTT.

This chain uses TRBV10-3 with TRBJ2-7; weak D call: TRBD2 (6 bases). The CDR3 totals 13 residues. Germline lookup yields CDR1 ENHRY and CDR2 SYGVKD. V was pared by 8 bases and J by 5 bases, with 16 bases between. Here the CDR3 DNA reads TGTGCCATCCGCGGGGTGGGCCGCCACGAGCAGTACTTC. It translates to CAIRGVGRHEQYF.